The clone carrying this T cell receptor beta chain has only a few counts. Its antigen is undetermined. Using RNA template, CDR3s of TCR alpha and beta were amplified with iRepertoire arm-PCR. TCRdb re-called the multiplex PCR reads with MiXCR, one entry per CDR3 protein. This repertoire shows around 130,000 distinct CDR3 sequences, around a quarter found once; its top ten account for under 35%. These data come from a study of glioma-infiltrating T cells. Study conclusions and caveats: Gliomas, especially low-grade, showed above-expected tissue-blood divergence; non-neoplastic patients showed below.

There are 16 residues in the CDR3. The V gene's germline CDR1 is LGHNA and CDR2 YNFKEQ. Deletions cut 3 bases from V and 5 bases from J, with 18 bases between. Sequences were obtained from glioma tissue, nonneoplastic brain tissue, or PBMCs (not recorded which). This TCR derives from a human donor with low-grade glioma or glioblastoma, undergoing nonglioma brain surgery, or in good health (not recorded which). V gene TRBV4-2 combines with J gene TRBJ2-3; perhaps D is TRBD1 or TRBD2 (5 bases each). CDR3 amino acids: CASSQELEGLGDTQYF. The CDR3 DNA follows: TGTGCCAGCAGCCAGGAACTAGAGGGGTTAGGAGATACGCAGTATTTT.